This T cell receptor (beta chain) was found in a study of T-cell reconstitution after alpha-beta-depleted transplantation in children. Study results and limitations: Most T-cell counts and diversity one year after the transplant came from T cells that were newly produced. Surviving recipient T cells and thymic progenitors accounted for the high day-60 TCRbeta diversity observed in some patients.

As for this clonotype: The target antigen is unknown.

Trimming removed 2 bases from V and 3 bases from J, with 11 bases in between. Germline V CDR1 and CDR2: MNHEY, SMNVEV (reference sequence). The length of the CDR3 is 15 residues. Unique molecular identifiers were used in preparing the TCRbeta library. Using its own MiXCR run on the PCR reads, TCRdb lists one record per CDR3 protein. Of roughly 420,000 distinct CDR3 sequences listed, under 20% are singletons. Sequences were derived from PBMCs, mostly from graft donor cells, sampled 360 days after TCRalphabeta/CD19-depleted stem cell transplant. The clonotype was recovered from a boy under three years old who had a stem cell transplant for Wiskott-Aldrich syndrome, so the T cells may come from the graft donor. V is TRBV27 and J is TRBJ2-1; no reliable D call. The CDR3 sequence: CASSLGAQFYNEQFF. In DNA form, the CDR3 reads TGTGCCAGCAGTTTAGGAGCCCAATTCTACAATGAGCAGTTCTTC.